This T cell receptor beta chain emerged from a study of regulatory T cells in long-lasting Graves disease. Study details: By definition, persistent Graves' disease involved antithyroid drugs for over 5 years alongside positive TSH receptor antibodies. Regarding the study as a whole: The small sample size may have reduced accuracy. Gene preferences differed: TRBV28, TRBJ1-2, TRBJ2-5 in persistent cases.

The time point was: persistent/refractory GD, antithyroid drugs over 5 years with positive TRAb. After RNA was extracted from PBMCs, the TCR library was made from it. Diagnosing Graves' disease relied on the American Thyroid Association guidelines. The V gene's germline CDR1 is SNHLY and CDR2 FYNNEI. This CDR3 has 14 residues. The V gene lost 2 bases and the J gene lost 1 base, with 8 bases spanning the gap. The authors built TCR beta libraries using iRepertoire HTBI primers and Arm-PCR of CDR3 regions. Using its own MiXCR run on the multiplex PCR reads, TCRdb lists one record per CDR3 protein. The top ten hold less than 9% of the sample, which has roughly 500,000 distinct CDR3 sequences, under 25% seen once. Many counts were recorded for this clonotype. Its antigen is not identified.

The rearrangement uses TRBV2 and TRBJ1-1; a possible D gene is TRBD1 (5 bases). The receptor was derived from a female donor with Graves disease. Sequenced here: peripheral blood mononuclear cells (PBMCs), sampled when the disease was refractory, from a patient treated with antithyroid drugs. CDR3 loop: CASSEQGWNTEAFF. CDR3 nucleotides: TGTGCCAGCAGTGAACAGGGTTGGAACACTGAAGCTTTCTTT.